Listed below are T cell receptor beta chains from one sample, sequenced in a study of graft-versus-host responses after intestinal transplantation. The protocol was immunoSEQ multiplex PCR, while the TCRdb copy is restricted to in-frame clones and leaves out a portion. The sample shows 40,000 or so clones, about nine tenths of them seen only once. The source material was PBMCs, sampled around 280 days after transplant. The receptors were sampled from a human patient who received an intestinal transplant, so some T cells may come from the graft donor. The CDR3 runs from the conserved cysteine through the conserved F or W. The D gene is left open where the match is weak. The size of a clone is reported for some rows only, either as once, few or many, or as a class for expanded clones.

v_gene	abundance	len	j_gene	d_gene	CDR3nt	CDR3aa
TRBV12-5	once	17	TRBJ1-2	-	TGTGCTAGTGGTTTGGATCAAACGTGGGCAGGGGAACATGGCTACACCTTC	CASGLDQTWAGEHGYTF
TRBV4-1	-	18	TRBJ1-4	-	TGCGCCAGCAGCCAAGAATTCGCGGCTAGACGGCTTAATGAAAAACTGTTTTTT	CASSQEFAARRLNEKLFF
TRBV6-4	-	13	TRBJ2-1	TRBD2	TGCGCCAGCAGTGTCGGGACTAACAATGAGCAGTTCTTC	CASSVGTNNEQFF
TRBV7-6	-	16	TRBJ1-1	-	TGTGCCAGCAGCTTAGGAGGGACGGAGGAACTTACTAGGGCTTTCTTT	CASSLGGTEELTRAFF
TRBV10-1	once	14	TRBJ2-5	TRBD1	TGCGCCAGCAGTGGGACAGGGGGCCAAGAGACCCAGTACTTC	CASSGTGGQETQYF
TRBV27	once	14	TRBJ1-4	-	TGTGCCAGCAGTTTAGGGGGGGAGAAGGAAAAACTGTTTTTT	CASSLGGEKEKLFF
TRBV1	-	16	TRBJ1-2	-	TGCACCAGCAGCAAATGCAGTTTGCGAAAGACCTATGGCTACACCTTC	CTSSKCSLRKTYGYTF
TRBV7-2	once	17	TRBJ1-2	-	TGTGCCAGCAGCTTAGTCGAGGGTGAGGGCCCAGTCTATGGCTACACCTTC	CASSLVEGEGPVYGYTF
TRBV12-5	once	12	TRBJ1-5	-	TGTGCTAGTGGTAAAGTAGGTCAGCCCCAGCATTTT	CASGKVGQPQHF
TRBV29-1	-	13	TRBJ1-3	-	TGCATCGCGGGGGGGGGCTCTGGAAACACCATATATTTT	CIAGGGSGNTIYF
TRBV6-1	-	14	TRBJ1-1	TRBD1	TGTGCCAGCAGGGACAGGGGTTGGTTCACTGAAGCTTTCTTT	CASRDRGWFTEAFF
TRBV4-1	-	15	TRBJ2-3	-	TGCGCCAGCAGCCACACTCCGGGGGAGACAGATACGCAGTATTTT	CASSHTPGETDTQYF
TRBV15	-	14	TRBJ1-2	-	TGTGCCACCGGTTTACGGGACGGAGATCAGGGCTACACCTTC	CATGLRDGDQGYTF
TRBV7-9	-	15	TRBJ2-5	-	TGTGCCAGCATCCGTGGGGCAGCCACGCAAGAGACCCAGTACTTC	CASIRGAATQETQYF
TRBV5-6	-	16	TRBJ2-2	-	TGTGCCAGCAGTCACCCCCGGGCCCCGGGCACCGGGGAGCTGTTTTTT	CASSHPRAPGTGELFF
TRBV7-9	-	16	TRBJ2-2	TRBD1	TGTGCCAGCAGCTTATTAGGAGGACAGGGATCGGGGGAGCTGTTTTTT	CASSLLGGQGSGELFF
TRBV6-5	-	16	TRBJ1-6	-	TGTGCCAGCAGTTATACAGGGCAAGGAAGGAGTTCACCCCTCCACTTT	CASSYTGQGRSSPLHF
TRBV7-6	once	11	TRBJ2-7	-	TGTGCCAGCAGCTTAAACCACGAGCAGTACTTC	CASSLNHEQYF
TRBV6-5	-	15	TRBJ1-1	-	TGTGCCAGCAGTACCAGCCCGTCGGGGTCCACTGAAGCTTTCTTT	CASSTSPSGSTEAFF
TRBV7-9	-	12	TRBJ2-7	-	TGTGCCAGCAGCTTACAGCCCTACGAGCAGTACTTC	CASSLQPYEQYF
TRBV5-6	-	15	TRBJ2-3	TRBD2	TGTGCCAGCAGCTTGTTAGCGGGTAGCACAGATACGCAGTATTTT	CASSLLAGSTDTQYF
TRBV6-1	-	15	TRBJ1-5	-	TGTGCCAGCAGTGAACTGGACTGGGACAATCAGCCCCAGCATTTT	CASSELDWDNQPQHF
TRBV10-3	few	15	TRBJ1-4	-	TGTGCCATCAGTGAGTCCGGCCAGCGTAATGAAAAACTGTTTTTT	CAISESGQRNEKLFF
TRBV23-1	-	17	TRBJ2-4	TRBD1	TGCGCCAGCAGTCAACAATTCAGGGGGCGAAGGAAAAACATTCAGTACTTC	CASSQQFRGRRKNIQYF
TRBV7-8	-	15	TRBJ2-2	-	TGTGCCACCCGAGTTGGTAGGGCCGACACCGGGGAGCTGTTTTTT	CATRVGRADTGELFF
TRBV6-5	once	13	TRBJ1-2	-	TGTGCCAGCAGTGCGGACGAGAACTATGGCTACACCTTC	CASSADENYGYTF
TRBV27	-	15	TRBJ2-7	-	TGTGCCAGCAGTTTAGCGTCAGGGGCCGTCGGGGAGCAGTACTTC	CASSLASGAVGEQYF
TRBV14	-	12	TRBJ2-4	-	TGTGCCAGCAGCCACACACAAAACATTCAGTACTTC	CASSHTQNIQYF
TRBV14	-	14	TRBJ2-3	-	TGTGCCCCCAAGGCGGGGGCCAGCACAGATACGCAGTATTTT	CAPKAGASTDTQYF
TRBV14	-	15	TRBJ1-3	-	TGTGCCAGCAGCCAAGATTTGATCTCTGGAAACACCATATATTTT	CASSQDLISGNTIYF
TRBV11-1	-	17	TRBJ2-5	TRBD2	TGTGCCAGCAGCCATGAAACGGGACTAGTAATGGGCAAGACCCAGTACTTC	CASSHETGLVMGKTQYF
TRBV12-2	-	17	TRBJ1-4	-	TGTGCAAGTCGCTTCCCTAGGGGGACAGGGTGCGGAGAAAAACTGTTTTTT	CASRFPRGTGCGEKLFF
TRBV7-9	-	15	TRBJ1-1	-	TGTGCCAGCAGCTTAGCGCTCCCCGGCGGTATCGAAGCTTTCTTT	CASSLALPGGIEAFF
TRBV7-9	-	15	TRBJ1-6	-	TGTGCCAGCAGCTTAGATGGTTACTATAATTCACCCCTCCACTTT	CASSLDGYYNSPLHF
TRBV6-6	-	16	TRBJ2-3	TRBD2	TGTGCCAGCAGTTCCAACGCGGGTAGCGGGGCAGATACGCAGTATTTT	CASSSNAGSGADTQYF
TRBV6-5	-	14	TRBJ1-2	-	TGTGCCAGCACCCAGGGACGTAAGAACTATGGCTACACCTTC	CASTQGRKNYGYTF
TRBV11-2	-	12	TRBJ1-4	-	TGTGCCAGCAGCGTGACGGTTGAAAAACTGTTTTTT	CASSVTVEKLFF
TRBV13	-	13	TRBJ2-5	-	TGTGCCAGCAGCGCCGACTACAAAGAGACCCAGTACTTC	CASSADYKETQYF
TRBV7-8	-	17	TRBJ2-7	-	TGTGCCAGCAGCTTATACGGGACATACCCGATAAGCTACGAGCAGTACTTC	CASSLYGTYPISYEQYF
TRBV4-2	-	14	TRBJ1-2	-	TGTGCCAGCAGCCTCAGTGTGGGAGTCTATGGCTACACCTTC	CASSLSVGVYGYTF
TRBV7-8	few	14	TRBJ2-1	-	TGTGCCAGCAGCCCTTGGGGGGTTTACAATGAGCAGTTCTTC	CASSPWGVYNEQFF
TRBV5-1	-	16	TRBJ2-7	TRBD1	TGCGCCAGCAGTGGACCAAGGACAGGGCCGGCCTACGAGCAGTACTTC	CASSGPRTGPAYEQYF
TRBV5-6	-	17	TRBJ2-2	-	TGTGCCAGCAGCTTGAGGTTGGGAGGACCCCCGCCCGGGGAGCTGTTTTTT	CASSLRLGGPPPGELFF
TRBV4-1	-	17	TRBJ2-7	-	TGCGCCAGCAGCCAAGACACCGGGGAACTCATCTACTACGAGCAGTACTTC	CASSQDTGELIYYEQYF
TRBV6-5	-	15	TRBJ2-2	-	TGTGCCAGCAGTCCTGGACCGGATCTACGGGGGGAGCTGTTTTTT	CASSPGPDLRGELFF
TRBV15	-	15	TRBJ1-5	-	TGTGCCGGTCGGGAGGCTTTACCGGGATGTCAGCCCCAGCATTTT	CAGREALPGCQPQHF
TRBV7-8	-	14	TRBJ1-1	-	TGTGCCAGCAGCTTAATGGTGGGGGGGACTGAAGCTTTCTTT	CASSLMVGGTEAFF
TRBV4-1	-	17	TRBJ1-2	-	TGCGCCAGCAGCCAAGGAGAAAGCGCCCGTAAAAACTATGGCTACACCTTC	CASSQGESARKNYGYTF
TRBV5-1	-	13	TRBJ1-6	-	TGCGCCAGCAGCTTAAAGGGTAATTCACCCCTCCACTTT	CASSLKGNSPLHF
TRBV19	-	14	TRBJ2-1	TRBD2	TGTGCCAGTAGTATGCTACTAGCGGGGGATGAGCAGTTCTTC	CASSMLLAGDEQFF
TRBV7-9	-	14	TRBJ1-2	-	TGTGCCAGCAGCTTAGACGGGACCGTATATGGCTACACCTTC	CASSLDGTVYGYTF
TRBV2	-	14	TRBJ1-6	-	TGTGCCAGCAGTGAGGGAAGGAAAGTGACACCCCTCCACTTT	CASSEGRKVTPLHF
TRBV7-9	-	15	TRBJ2-3	-	TGTGCCAGCAGCTTAGCTAGAATGTTCGCAGATACGCAGTATTTT	CASSLARMFADTQYF
TRBV7-3	-	17	TRBJ2-5	TRBD2	TGTGCCAGCAGCTCACGGACTAGCGGGGGTGACAAAGAGACCCAGTACTTC	CASSSRTSGGDKETQYF
TRBV6-1	-	14	TRBJ1-2	TRBD1	TGTGCCAGCATCCTGGACAGGGGAGGATTCGGCTACACCTTC	CASILDRGGFGYTF
TRBV2	-	15	TRBJ2-3	-	TGTGCCAGCAGGGGGCCGGGACTTAACCCAGATACGCAGTATTTT	CASRGPGLNPDTQYF
TRBV2	-	13	TRBJ1-6	TRBD1	TGTGCCAGCCGGGACAGTCAGATTTCACCCCTCCACTTT	CASRDSQISPLHF
TRBV4-1	-	15	TRBJ2-3	-	TGCGCCAGCAGCCTTTGGTGGGGGGCTGGTCATACGCAGTATTTT	CASSLWWGAGHTQYF